This T cell receptor (beta chain) emerged from a study of prognosis after radiotherapy for stage I lung cancer (dated by TCRdb to the early 2020s). With regard to the full study: Between early 2018 and early 2019, nineteen patients with stage I NSCLC were enrolled in Nanjing, China. The patients included 12 to 15 who had newly diagnosed primary stage I lung tumors, along with five others who had oligometastatic NSCLC after their primary tumor had been surgically resected. Concurrent therapy was not administered to any patient alongside SBRT. Tumor histology was squamous cell carcinoma in over 5 patients and adenocarcinoma in about a dozen. The cohort comprised 10 to 15 men and about six women with a median age of around 70 years, ranging from roughly 50 to 84 years. A total of approximately 38 blood samples from approximately 20 patients were sequenced, with one sample obtained before and one obtained after SBRT for each patient. Peripheral blood TCR beta repertoires were profiled in stage I NSCLC patients before and after stereotactic body radiotherapy, and the repertoires were related to distant failure. Using image-guided IMRT or VMAT, SBRT was delivered in 3 to 5 fractions at a biologically effective dose of at least 100 Gy. Every patient was regarded as medically inoperable, because of comorbidities in 11 to 13 cases and refusal of surgery in roughly 7 cases. Four of the 19 patients developed distant metastases after SBRT, at a median of approximately 7 months; the other 15 showed no significant progression.

Two rounds of multiplex PCR on genomic DNA were used to amplify the TCR beta CDR3 region. In the first round of PCR, primers specific to each TRBV and TRBJ gene were used, and the primer sequences are filed in Chinese patent CN105087789A. Universal primers were used in the second round of PCR. The Roche High Pure PCR Template Preparation Kit was used to extract genomic DNA from the frozen PBMCs. The libraries underwent paired-end sequencing with 151 bp reads on an Illumina HiSeq 3000. The source study handled its data this way. CutAdapt was used to remove raw reads lacking the multiplex PCR primer sequences. Using PEAR, the high-quality paired reads were merged into contigs. By alignment to reference sequences, MiXCR assigned TRB V, D and J gene segments to each contig. CDR3 sequences were clustered by base quality and sequence similarity to remove sequencing errors. Shannon entropy normalized by the natural log of productive TCR sequence number was used as the measure of diversity. To get clonality, Shannon entropy was divided by the natural log of the number of unique clonotypes, and that result was subtracted from one. Using the Youden index from ROC curves, the researchers picked the repertoire-metric cut-offs for progression-free survival, and all analyses were carried out in R 3.5.3. TCRdb reran the public reads through fastp at Q25 and MiXCR, keeping productive beta chains. Each record represents a unique CDR3 protein, reported with the most common genes and DNA among its rows. What appears here as the V and J calls and clone size reflects TCRdb's work, not the paper's. This sample lists over 13,000 distinct CDR3 sequences; 30% were detected once. Around an eighth of the sample goes to the ten largest clones.

A history of other malignancies or of prior chemotherapy or radiotherapy was absent in all patients, and node-negative disease was shown on CT and PET/CT in all patients. At each of the two time points, 6 to 7 milliliters of peripheral venous blood were collected into EDTA tubes. Ficoll-Paque Plus density-gradient centrifugation was used to isolate PBMCs. Right after collection, samples were placed at -80 degrees C and kept there until analysis. From cysteine to phenylalanine, the CDR3 is 14 amino acids long. The DNA shown is the 42-base CDR3, in frame from base 1. Based on the germline V gene (reference sequence), the CDR1 and CDR2 sequences are SEHNR and FQNEAQ. Trimming takes 8 bases from V and 2 bases from J, and the germline ends sit 15 bases apart. Overall results and qualifications from the work: The study was limited by the small cohort and short follow-up, and independent validation of the study findings is required. Post-SBRT Shannon entropy and its change from baseline were lower in patients who developed distant metastases; baseline Shannon entropy was not associated with metastases. Differences by metastasis status were reportedly seen in TRBV and TRBJ usage frequencies, involving two V genes at baseline and, after SBRT, roughly ten V genes and two J genes. After SBRT, the number of unique TCR clones decreased (median approximately 10,000 before versus 6,861 after; Wilcoxon paired P=0.011). Whether the expanded TCR clones were tumor-specific was not determined. No adjustment for multiple comparisons was applied to any of the reported P values.

This clonotype was seen at least ten times. Its antigen remains unidentified. Base quality data are lacking; no much larger clone is found one base away. The V and J segments used are TRBV7-9 and TRBJ2-5, with TRBD2 as a weak D call on 5 bases. This receptor was identified in a donor aged 50 or older with non-small cell lung cancer. This specimen consisted of PBMCs, obtained before or after stereotactic body radiation therapy (not recorded which). The sequenced DNA is TGTGCCAGCTCGCCGGTTTCGGGACAAGAGACCCAGTACTTC. Translated, this is CASSPVSGQETQYF.